The TCR beta chain under discussion was sequenced for a study of T cell changes during pregnancy in multiple sclerosis. Germline V gene sequence: CDR1 MNHEY, CDR2 SVGAGI. Trimming cost V 1 base and J 4 bases, with 13 bases left between them. The length of the CDR3 is 15 residues. Repertoires were generated with immunoSEQ multiplex PCR, while TCRdb's copy carries only in-frame clones and drops some. The data show 54,000 or so clones, 90% to 95% seen once. Specimen: CD4+ T cells from peripheral blood mononuclear cells, collected before pregnancy. This TCR derives from a female donor with multiple sclerosis, enrolled in a pregnancy study. V gene TRBV6-5 combines with J gene TRBJ1-1, with D perhaps TRBD1 (5 bases). The CDR3 protein is CASSYLGVGGTEAFF. CDR3 sequence (DNA): TGTGCCAGCAGTTACTTAGGGGTCGGTGGCACTGAAGCTTTCTTT.